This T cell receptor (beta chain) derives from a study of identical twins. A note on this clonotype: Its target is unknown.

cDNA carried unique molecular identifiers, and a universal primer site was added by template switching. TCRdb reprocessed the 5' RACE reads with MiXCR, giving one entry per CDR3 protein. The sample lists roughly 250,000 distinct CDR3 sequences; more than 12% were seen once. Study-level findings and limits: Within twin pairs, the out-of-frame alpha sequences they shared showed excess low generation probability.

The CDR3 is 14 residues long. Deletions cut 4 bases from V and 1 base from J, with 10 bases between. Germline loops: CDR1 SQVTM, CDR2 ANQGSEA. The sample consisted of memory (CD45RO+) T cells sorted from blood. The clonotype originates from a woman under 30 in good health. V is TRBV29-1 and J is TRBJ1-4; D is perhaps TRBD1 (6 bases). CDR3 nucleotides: TGCAGCGTTGCCCCGGACAGAACTAATGAAAAACTGTTTTTT. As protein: CSVAPDRTNEKLFF. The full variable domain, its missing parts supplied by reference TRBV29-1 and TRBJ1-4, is SAVISQKPSRDICQRGTSLTIQCQVDSQVTMMFWYRQQPGQSLTLIATANQGSEATYESGFVIDKFPISRPNLTFSTLTVSNMSPEDSSIYLCSVAPDRTNEKLFFGSGTQLSVL.